A selection of T cell receptor beta chains follows, all from one sample in a study of CD8 T cells in Susac syndrome. TCRdb passed the immunoSEQ multiplex PCR reads through MiXCR, listing each CDR3 protein once. The table includes nearly 110,000 distinct CDR3 sequences, roughly 94% detected once. The sequenced sample was CD8+ T cells from PBMCs. Receptors were obtained from a human donor with Susac syndrome. Each CDR3 is given with its conserved first and last residue. Each record gives: D gene, J gene, V gene, clone size, CDR3 DNA, CDR3 protein. A D gene is named only where the DNA matches it firmly. Where a row states a size, it is once, few, many or the class of an expanded clone; other rows omit it.

>TRBD1|TRBJ1-1|TRBV6-5|.
TGTGCCAGCAGTCGACAGGGGGAGGCGATTACTGAAGCTTTCTTT
CASSRQGEAITEAFF
>.|TRBJ1-2|TRBV7-9|.
TGTGCCAGCAGCTTAGCGTCAAATGCCACCTTC
CASSLASNATF
>.|TRBJ2-1|TRBV6-5|.
TGTGCCAGCAGTTACAGGGGCGGCAATGAGCAGTTCTTC
CASSYRGGNEQFF
>TRBD1|TRBJ1-2|TRBV29-1|.
TGCAGCGCCCTAGGTCCGGACCGGGACAGGGCCTATGGCTACACCTTC
CSALGPDRDRAYGYTF
>TRBD1|TRBJ1-3|TRBV20-1|.
TGCAGTGCTTGGACAGGAATTGGAAACACCATATATTTT
CSAWTGIGNTIYF
>.|TRBJ1-2|TRBV9|.
TGTGCCAGCGGAGACGGAGGCTACACCTTC
CASGDGGYTF
>TRBD2|TRBJ2-3|TRBV20-1|once
TGCAGTGCTAGAGCCGAAGAGGAACCAAGCGGGGGCACAGATACGCAGTATTTT
CSARAEEEPSGGTDTQYF
>TRBD2|TRBJ2-1|TRBV7-2|.
TGTGCCAGCAGCTACGACTCTAGCGGGACCAATGAGCAGTTCTTC
CASSYDSSGTNEQFF
>.|TRBJ2-7|TRBV29-1|.
TGCAGCGTTGAGCAGGGGAGTTACGAGCAGTACTTC
CSVEQGSYEQYF
>.|TRBJ2-3|TRBV2|.
TGTGCCAGCTGCGGAGGGGGAGAGACAGATACGCAGTATTTT
CASCGGGETDTQYF
>.|TRBJ2-7|TRBV11-3|.
TGTGCCAGCAGCCCGGGACCTTCAATGGCCTACGAGCAGTACTTC
CASSPGPSMAYEQYF
>TRBD1|TRBJ1-2|TRBV6-1|.
TGTGCCAGCAGTGAAAAAGGGGGACAGAAGTATGGCTACACCTTC
CASSEKGGQKYGYTF
>TRBD2|TRBJ2-5|TRBV9|.
TGTGCCAGCAGCGTAGAAAGCGGGGGAAGAGAGACCCAGTACTTC
CASSVESGGRETQYF
>.|TRBJ2-2|TRBV9|once
TGTGCCAGCAGCGTAGCAGGGGCCGACACCGGGGAGCTGTTTTTT
CASSVAGADTGELFF
>.|TRBJ1-1|TRBV6-1|once
TGTGCCAGCAGTGAAAGGATGAGGAGTAACACTGAAGCTTTCTTT
CASSERMRSNTEAFF
>.|TRBJ1-3|TRBV9|.
TGTGCCAGCAGCGCAGAGGACAGTAGTGAAGGAAACACCATATATTTT
CASSAEDSSEGNTIYF
>.|TRBJ2-5|TRBV4-3|.
TGCGCCAGCAGCCAAGATTGGGGGCTTGGGGAGACCCAGTACTTC
CASSQDWGLGETQYF
>TRBD1|TRBJ1-1|TRBV9|.
TGTGCCAGCAGCGCCAGACGGGGGGGACAGGGAAGCACTGAAGCTTTCTTT
CASSARRGGQGSTEAFF
>.|TRBJ2-7|TRBV7-2|.
TGTGCCAGCAGCTTAGCCTCAGACAGTTACGAGCAGTACTTC
CASSLASDSYEQYF
>.|TRBJ2-1|TRBV4-1|.
TGCGCCAGCAGCTCCTGGGACCGACCTCCCGACAATGAGCAGTTCTTC
CASSSWDRPPDNEQFF
>TRBD1|TRBJ2-7|TRBV9|.
TGTGCCAGCAGCGGGGGACAGAGCTCCTACGAGCAGTACTTC
CASSGGQSSYEQYF
>.|TRBJ1-2|TRBV29-1|.
TGCAGCGTTGAAAGTTATAGACAGTGGGAATCCTATGGCTACACCTTC
CSVESYRQWESYGYTF
>.|TRBJ2-1|TRBV20-1|.
TGCAGTACCCGGGGAGTTAACAATGAGCAGTTCTTC
CSTRGVNNEQFF
>.|TRBJ2-1|TRBV12-3/TRBV12-4|.
TGTGCCAGCAGCCGGGGGTCGGGGGATGAGCAGTTCTTC
CASSRGSGDEQFF
>TRBD2|TRBJ2-1|TRBV20-1|.
TGCAGTGCTAGTGGGACTAGTAACGAGCAGTTCTTC
CSASGTSNEQFF
>.|TRBJ2-7|TRBV7-3|.
TGTGCCAGCAGCAGCGACGGCTCCTCCTACGAGCAGTACTTC
CASSSDGSSYEQYF
>.|TRBJ2-1|TRBV12-3/TRBV12-4|.
TGTGCCAGCAGTTTAGGGATCAATGAGCAGTTCTTC
CASSLGINEQFF
>.|TRBJ1-5|TRBV27|.
TGTGCCAGCATCTCACTCCAGCATTTT
CASISLQHF
>.|TRBJ1-5|TRBV12-3/TRBV12-4|.
TGTGCCAGCGGGAAAGGCCCAAATCAGCCCCAGCATTTT
CASGKGPNQPQHF
>.|TRBJ2-3|TRBV9|.
TGTGCCAGCAGCCTACAGGGAGCTCCCACAGATACGCAGTATTTT
CASSLQGAPTDTQYF
>.|TRBJ2-4|TRBV20-1|.
TGCAGTGCTAGTGGGCAGATAGCCAAAAACATTCAGTACTTC
CSASGQIAKNIQYF
>TRBD2|TRBJ2-3|TRBV9|.
TGTGCCAGCAGCGTAGTGGGAAATAGCGGGGATACGCAGTATTTT
CASSVVGNSGDTQYF
>.|TRBJ1-2|TRBV5-4|.
TGTGCCAGCAGCAGTACAGAAGGGGTGGGCTACACCTTC
CASSSTEGVGYTF
>.|TRBJ2-2|TRBV27|once
TGTGCCAGCGGTTACACCGGGGAGCTGTTTTTT
CASGYTGELFF
>.|TRBJ2-1|TRBV12-3/TRBV12-4|.
TGTGCCAGCGGGGGGGCAGGTAGCTACAATGAGCAGTTCTTC
CASGGAGSYNEQFF
>.|TRBJ1-3|TRBV9|.
TGTGCCAGCAGGGCAGGGGATGGAAACACCATATATTTT
CASRAGDGNTIYF
>.|TRBJ2-4|TRBV7-4|.
TGTGCCAGCAGCTTCGACGGGGGTAATCTAGCCAAAAACATTCAGTACTTC
CASSFDGGNLAKNIQYF
>.|TRBJ1-6|TRBV19|.
TGTGCCAGTAGTATCTCCGGGAACTCTTCACCCCTCCACTTT
CASSISGNSSPLHF
>TRBD1|TRBJ1-1|TRBV5-4|.
TGTGCCAGCAGCATTGAACAGGGGGTTACTGAAGCTTTCTTT
CASSIEQGVTEAFF
>.|TRBJ2-3|TRBV5-1|once
TGCGCCAGCAGCTTAGAGGGGGTGGTACCAGATACGCAGTATTTT
CASSLEGVVPDTQYF
>.|TRBJ1-2|TRBV13|.
TGTGCCAGCAGCTTAGTAGTGGATCAGGGCTACACCTTC
CASSLVVDQGYTF
>TRBD1|TRBJ1-2|TRBV7-9|once
TGTGCCAGCAGCTTAGCGCCGGGACAGGGAAAGGGCTACACCTTC
CASSLAPGQGKGYTF
>TRBD2|TRBJ2-4|TRBV6-1|.
TGTGCCAGCAGTGCGGCTAGCGGGGGCCAAAAAAACATTCAGTACTTC
CASSAASGGQKNIQYF
>.|TRBJ2-1|TRBV29-1|.
TGCAGCGTTGATGGGGGGATATACAATGAGCAGTTCTTC
CSVDGGIYNEQFF
>.|TRBJ1-5|TRBV6-1|.
TGTGCCAGCAGAACAGACTCGGGAAGCAATCAGCCCCAGCATTTT
CASRTDSGSNQPQHF
>.|TRBJ2-1|TRBV12-5|.
TGTGCTAGTGGGGAAGCCTCGTACAATGAGCAGTTCTTC
CASGEASYNEQFF
>.|TRBJ2-3|TRBV6-5|.
TGTGCCAGCAGTTACTCGCAGGGTGAAGATACGCAGTATTTT
CASSYSQGEDTQYF
>.|TRBJ2-7|TRBV4-2|.
TGTGCCAGCAGCCAAGAGGGACTTTCAAGCTCCTACGAGCAGTACTTC
CASSQEGLSSSYEQYF
>.|TRBJ1-2|TRBV15|.
TGTGCCACCAGCAGAGACGCAGGGGATGATGGCTACACCTTC
CATSRDAGDDGYTF
>.|TRBJ1-1|TRBV20-1|.
TGCAGTGCCGGGACGGCTGAAGCTTTCTTT
CSAGTAEAFF
>.|TRBJ2-1|TRBV20-1|.
TGCAGTGCTAGAGATCTGGCGGGGAGCTCCTACAATGAGCAGTTCTTC
CSARDLAGSSYNEQFF
>.|TRBJ1-4|TRBV7-9|.
TGTGCCAGCAGCCCCCCCGACAGGCCTAATGAAAAACTGTTTTTT
CASSPPDRPNEKLFF
>.|TRBJ2-3|TRBV20-1|.
TGCAGTGCTAGAGAGCCCGGGGTCACAGATACGCAGTATTTT
CSAREPGVTDTQYF
>TRBD2|TRBJ2-1|TRBV5-1|.
TGCGCCAGCAGCATAAGCGGGGGGATCTACAATGAGCAGTTCTTC
CASSISGGIYNEQFF
>.|TRBJ2-4|TRBV19|.
TGTGCCAGTAGTATTGCGGGATTAGCCAAAAACATTCAGTACTTC
CASSIAGLAKNIQYF
>.|TRBJ1-1|TRBV27|.
TGTGCCAGCAGCATCTCCATCGGGGGAGGAACTGAAGCTTTCTTT
CASSISIGGGTEAFF
>TRBD1|TRBJ2-5|TRBV13|.
TGTGCCAGCAGCTTCGGGACAGCCGATTCCCGGTACTTC
CASSFGTADSRYF
>TRBD2|TRBJ2-3|TRBV20-1|.
TGCAGTGCTAGATCCGGGGAGGGACTAAAGGCCAGTTCAGATACGCAGTATTTT
CSARSGEGLKASSDTQYF
>TRBD2|TRBJ2-1|TRBV29-1|.
TGCAGCCCCGTTGGGCGGGGGAACAATGAGCAGTTCTTC
CSPVGRGNNEQFF
>.|TRBJ2-2|TRBV19|.
TGTGCCAGTAGTAGGAGGGGGCCGTCCGGGGAGCTGTTTTTT
CASSRRGPSGELFF